This TCR beta chain was recovered during a study of T cell responses to AZD1222 COVID-19 vaccine. To note about this clone: What it binds is unknown.

Overall study findings and caveats: Clonal diversity may have been underestimated in mostly white British donors. At baseline, seropositivity was found in only 6 or 7 AZD1222 recipients. As reported, nearly half of all spike-specific TCRs target variant regions that are unmutated.

This table comes from immunoSEQ multiplex PCR, and its TCRdb copy is limited to in-frame clones, with some not included. This sample has just under 150,000 clones, with around 83% found just once. Trimming removed 0 bases at V and 5 bases at J, with 10 bases between. CDR1 is GTSNPN and CDR2 is SVGIG in the germline V gene (reference sequence). The CDR3 spans 13 residues. The chain recombines TRBV30 with TRBJ1-1; D unresolved. This material consisted of peripheral blood, taken 28 days after the second AZD1222 dose. The clonotype comes from an adult who received the AZD1222 COVID-19 vaccine. The CDR3 nucleotides read TGTGCCTGGAGTGTACAGACGGGGACTGAAGCTTTCTTT. This translates into CAWSVQTGTEAFF.